Listed below are T cell receptor beta chains from one sample, sequenced in a study of blood T cell repertoires in COVID-19. Sequencing used immunoSEQ multiplex PCR; TCRdb keeps in-frame clones, though not all of them. The table includes roughly 150,000 clones, around nine tenths detected once. The sequencing sample was made of peripheral blood. These receptor sequences come from a woman older than 75 with COVID-19, enrolled during active disease. Both conserved end residues are part of each CDR3. D genes are given only for firm matches.

CDR3 DNA,CDR3 protein,J gene,D gene,V gene
TGTGCCAGTACTCGAGGAGGGTCCTATGGCTACACCTTC,CASTRGGSYGYTF,TRBJ1-2,-,TRBV19
TGTGCCAGCAGTGAGGCTAACACTGAAGCTTTCTTT,CASSEANTEAFF,TRBJ1-1,-,TRBV2
TGTGCCAGCAGCGTAGCCCCTCTAGCGGGAGTGGGAGAGACCCAGTACTTC,CASSVAPLAGVGETQYF,TRBJ2-5,TRBD2,TRBV9
TGCGCCAGCAGCTTGGATTCACTAGCGGGATTCGCGAACACCGGGGAGCTGTTTTTT,CASSLDSLAGFANTGELFF,TRBJ2-2,TRBD2,TRBV5-1
TGTGCCAGCAGGGGACTAGCGGGAAATTCAGATACGCAGTATTTT,CASRGLAGNSDTQYF,TRBJ2-3,TRBD2,TRBV27
TGTGCCAGCACCGAAGCGGGAAGCACAGATACGCAGTATTTT,CASTEAGSTDTQYF,TRBJ2-3,TRBD2,TRBV9
TGTGCCAGCAGTTATTCTCAGGGGGCGAGCAATCAGCCCCAGCATTTT,CASSYSQGASNQPQHF,TRBJ1-5,TRBD1,TRBV6-2/TRBV6-3
TGTGCCAGCAGTTTCCCGGACAGGGATAATTCACCCCTCCACTTT,CASSFPDRDNSPLHF,TRBJ1-6,TRBD1,TRBV6-7
TGTGCCAGCAGCGTAGCAGGGGGTGGCTACACCTTC,CASSVAGGGYTF,TRBJ1-2,TRBD1,TRBV9
TGTGCCAGCAGCCAGAGGGGACAGGTCAATCAGCCCCAGCATTTT,CASSQRGQVNQPQHF,TRBJ1-5,TRBD1,TRBV3-1/TRBV3-2
TGTGCCAGCAGGGACAGGCTCGGTTCACCCCTCCACTTT,CASRDRLGSPLHF,TRBJ1-6,TRBD1,TRBV6-5
TGTGCCAGCCGCCCTTCGGGGGAGTATATAAGAGATACGCAGTATTTT,CASRPSGEYIRDTQYF,TRBJ2-3,-,TRBV5-4
TGTGCCAGCAGCCAAGATCTGGCCAGGGGGGCCACCGGGGAGCTGTTTTTT,CASSQDLARGATGELFF,TRBJ2-2,-,TRBV14
TGTGCCAGCAGCGTAGCGGGACAGGGGGCAGATACGCAGTATTTT,CASSVAGQGADTQYF,TRBJ2-3,TRBD1,TRBV9
TGTGCCAGCAGCTCAGGACAGGGGAACGCCGGGGAGCTGTTTTTT,CASSSGQGNAGELFF,TRBJ2-2,TRBD1,TRBV7-7
TGTGCCAGTCGTCGCCAGGTGAGGGCTCAGCCCCAGCATTTT,CASRRQVRAQPQHF,TRBJ1-5,-,TRBV19
TGCGCCGTACAGGGCAATGAGCAGTTCTTC,CAVQGNEQFF,TRBJ2-1,-,TRBV10-2
TGTGCCAGCAGCTTACTCGGGACAGGGTCCTTTCAGCCCCAGCATTTT,CASSLLGTGSFQPQHF,TRBJ1-5,TRBD1,TRBV7-2
TGTGCCAGCAGCCGAGACAGGATAGGGACCCAGTACTTC,CASSRDRIGTQYF,TRBJ2-5,-,TRBV7-8
TGTGCCAGCAGCAAAGACACCACTAGCGCTCCTTCCCCTTACGAGCAGTACTTC,CASSKDTTSAPSPYEQYF,TRBJ2-7,-,TRBV21-1
TGTGCCAGCAGCCAAGATGTCGGGAGCTTAGGGGCGCAGTATTTT,CASSQDVGSLGAQYF,TRBJ2-3,-,TRBV4-2
TGTGCCAGCAGTTCGCCTGCGGCAGCCAAAGGTTTCGCCGGGGAGCTGTTTTTT,CASSSPAAAKGFAGELFF,TRBJ2-2,-,TRBV28
TGTGCCAGCAGTTTGGGACTAGCCTCGTTCGAGCAGTACTTC,CASSLGLASFEQYF,TRBJ2-7,TRBD2,TRBV6-5
TGTGCCAGCAGTAGCAGGATGAACACTGAAGCTTTCTTT,CASSSRMNTEAFF,TRBJ1-1,-,TRBV2
TGTGCCAGCAGTGTAGGGACTAGCGGCTCCTACAATGAGCAGTTCTTC,CASSVGTSGSYNEQFF,TRBJ2-1,TRBD2,TRBV6-1
TGCGCCAGCAGCCAAGATCTTTTAGGGGGCGGCACTGAAGCTTTCTTT,CASSQDLLGGGTEAFF,TRBJ1-1,TRBD1,TRBV4-1
TGTGCCAGTAGTAGGGACCCGGGACTAGTTCTTGCCGGGGAGCTGTTTTTT,CASSRDPGLVLAGELFF,TRBJ2-2,TRBD2,TRBV19
TGCGCCAGCAGCCTAAATCTGAACACTGAAGCTTTCTTT,CASSLNLNTEAFF,TRBJ1-1,-,TRBV5-1